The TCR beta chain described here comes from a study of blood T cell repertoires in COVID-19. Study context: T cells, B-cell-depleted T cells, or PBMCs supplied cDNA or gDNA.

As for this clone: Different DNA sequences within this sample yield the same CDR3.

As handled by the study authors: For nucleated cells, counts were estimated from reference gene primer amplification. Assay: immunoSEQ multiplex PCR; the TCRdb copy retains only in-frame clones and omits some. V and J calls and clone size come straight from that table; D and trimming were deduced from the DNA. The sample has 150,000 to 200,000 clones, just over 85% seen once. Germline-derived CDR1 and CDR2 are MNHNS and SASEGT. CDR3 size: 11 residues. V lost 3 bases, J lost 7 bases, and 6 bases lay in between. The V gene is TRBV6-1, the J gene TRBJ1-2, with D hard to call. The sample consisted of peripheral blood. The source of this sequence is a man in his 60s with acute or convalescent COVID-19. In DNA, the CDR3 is TGTGCCAGCAGTGACCGGGGTGGCTACACCTTC. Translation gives CASSDRGGYTF.